This TCR beta chain was identified in a study of blood T cell repertoires in COVID-19. Study information: Samples of COVID-19 (acute and convalescent) were obtained from the United States, Italy and Spain. Nucleic acid was either cDNA or gDNA, and it came from T cells, B-cell-depleted T cells, or PBMCs.

In the original processing: Quantification of nucleated cells was approximated via reference gene primer amplification. The data were produced by immunoSEQ multiplex PCR, yet TCRdb's version contains in-frame clones alone and is incomplete. V, J and clone size are taken as reported in that table, and D and trimming were inferred from the DNA itself. The sample lists 170,000 or so clones, over 75% occurring once. The length of the CDR3 is 15 residues. Germline V gene data show CDR1 as SGHRS and CDR2 as YFSETQ. V was clipped by 0 bases and J by 6 bases; unmatched bases: 2. The chain couples TRBV5-1 to TRBJ2-1; TRBD2 agrees at 11 bases. The origin of this receptor is a man between 65 and 85 years old with active or convalescent COVID-19. Specimen: peripheral blood. The CDR3 is CASSLATSGSNEQFF. CDR3 DNA: TGCGCCAGCAGCTTGGCCACTAGCGGGAGCAATGAGCAGTTCTTC.